Below are 22 T cell receptor beta chains sequenced from a single sample in a study of metastatic and nonmetastatic thyroid tumors. With MiXCR, TCRdb called clones anew from the PCR reads. Of 30,000 to 40,000 clones in the sample, roughly 36% were seen once. No treatment had been given to any patient before thyroid surgery. The sequencing sample was made of tumor tissue. All receptors come from a female donor with papillary thyroid cancer or a benign thyroid nodule (not recorded which). Some clones in this sample may be carry-over from other donors' samples.

The chain is built from TRBV3-1 and TRBJ1-2, with 11 bases matching TRBD1. Per germline, CDR1 LGHDT and CDR2 YNNKEL (reference sequence). J lost 8 bases, V lost 1 base, and 3 bases had no gene match. The CDR3 is 14 residues long. The CDR3 loop reads CASSQGGQGVGYTF. The CDR3 DNA reads TGTGCCAGCAGCCAAGGGGGACAGGGGGTAGGCTACACCTTC.

This clone was detected only a few times. The chain combines TRBV6-1 with TRBJ2-7; D is perhaps TRBD1 (5 bases). The germline V gene has CDR1 MNHNS and CDR2 SASEGT. V lost 3 bases, J lost 6 bases, and 15 bases lay in between. This CDR3 contains 14 residues. The CDR3 nucleotides are TGTGCCAGCAGTGAGCAAACAGGTTCCGGCGAGCAGTACTTC. Protein sequence: CASSEQTGSGEQYF.

This clone was found a few times. The CDR3 sequence: CASTLGDTQYF. CDR3 DNA sequence: TGTGCCAGCACCCTGGGGGATACGCAGTATTTT. The genes are TRBV7-9 and TRBJ2-3; D is uncertain. V was pared by 7 bases and J by 6 bases, with 8 bases between. Per germline, CDR1 SEHNR and CDR2 FQNEAQ (reference sequence). CDR3 length: 11 amino acids.

The gene calls are TRBV10-3 and TRBJ2-5; D might be TRBD1 or TRBD2, each matching 5 bases. The CDR3 has 15 residues. Trimming stripped 0 bases from V and 5 bases from J, with 13 bases between. Germline V gene data show CDR1 as ENHRY and CDR2 as SYGVKD. CDR3: CAISESRGVGETQYF. The DNA for the CDR3 is TGTGCCATCAGTGAGTCGCGAGGGGTGGGGGAGACCCAGTACTTC.

The J gene is TRBJ2-7, the V gene TRBV11-2, with D possibly TRBD2 on 6 matching bases. V dropped 2 bases and J dropped 4 bases, with 15 bases sitting between them. Germline V gene sequence: CDR1 SGHAT, CDR2 FQNNGV. CDR3 length equals 15 residues. The CDR3 protein is CASSLRVDGGYEQYF. The CDR3 DNA reads TGTGCCAGCAGCTTACGGGTGGACGGAGGGTACGAGCAGTACTTC.

V gene TRBV3-1 combines with J gene TRBJ2-2; D may be TRBD2 (7 bases). The V gene lost 4 bases and the J gene lost 1 base, with 22 bases spanning the gap. This CDR3 comprises 19 residues. Per germline, CDR1 LGHDT and CDR2 YNNKEL (reference sequence). The CDR3 nucleotides are TGTGCCAGCAGCCCTGGGGGCAGTCGGGGAGGGCTGAACACCGGGGAGCTGTTTTTT. Protein: CASSPGGSRGGLNTGELFF.

In the case of this clone: Its ends do not fully match the called genes, so a read error is possible. This rearrangement joins TRBV5-4 to TRBJ2-6; D is ambiguous. The CDR3 has 13 residues. Germline values: CDR1 SGHNT, CDR2 YYREEE (reference sequence). CDR3 in amino acids: CASILSGANVLTF. The CDR3 region has the DNA TGTGCCAGCATCTTGTCTGGGGCCAACGTCCTGACTTTC.

The sample holds a few counts of this clone. The chain uses TRBV6-4 and TRBJ2-1; no clear D. CDR1 is MRHNA and CDR2 is SNTAGT in the germline V gene. Deletions cut 3 bases from V and 3 bases from J, with 9 bases between. The CDR3 contains 14 residues. CDR3 amino acids: CASSDSAGYNEQFF. The DNA for the CDR3 is TGTGCCAGCAGTGATTCGGCAGGCTACAATGAGCAGTTCTTC.

The rearrangement uses TRBV19 and TRBJ2-6; D is uncertain. CDR1 LNHDA and CDR2 SQIVND come from the germline V gene (reference sequence). There are 13 residues in the CDR3. The V gene lost 6 bases and the J gene lost 1 base, with 4 bases spanning the gap. In nucleotides, the CDR3 is TGTGCCAGTAGGAGATCTGGGGCCAACGTCCTGACTTTC. Translated: CASRRSGANVLTF.

This clone was seen a handful of times. The chain couples TRBV11-3 to TRBJ2-7, with D possibly being TRBD2 (6 bases). The germline V and J ends were trimmed by 5 bases and 3 bases, with 14 bases remaining between them. In germline, CDR1 is SGHNT, CDR2 YENEEA. There are 14 residues in the CDR3. The CDR3 loop is CASSHGGTGYEQYF. The CDR3 bases are TGTGCCAGCAGCCATGGGGGGACGGGCTACGAGCAGTACTTC.

The chain combines TRBV24-1 with TRBJ2-7; TRBD2 might be the D (5 bases). This CDR3 spans 13 amino acids. Germline V gene lookup returns CDR1 KGHDR and CDR2 SFDVKD. With 2 bases removed from V and 5 bases from J, the gap between germline ends came to 9 bases. Written as DNA, the CDR3 is TGTGCCACCAGTGATTCCCGGGGTGACGAGCAGTACTTC. It yields the protein CATSDSRGDEQYF.

The V call is TRBV27, the J call TRBJ2-7; a weak D match, TRBD2 (6 bases). Trimming removed 6 bases from V and 2 bases from J, with 11 bases in between. CDR3 length: 13 residues. Germline CDR1 and CDR2: MNHEY and SMNVEV (reference sequence). The CDR3 nucleotides read TGTGCCAGCAGGGGGGGTGGGCCCTACGAGCAGTACTTC. Residues: CASRGGGPYEQYF.

The rearrangement joins TRBV6-2 or TRBV6-3 to TRBJ2-7, with 9 bases matching TRBD2. The CDR3 length is 15 residues. The germline CDR1 and CDR2 sequences are MNHEY and SVGEGT. Trimming took 5 bases from V and 2 from J; bases not matched to a gene: 7. CDR3 nucleotide sequence: TGTGCCAGCAGTCCCACTAGCGGGCACGCCTACGAGCAGTACTTC. Amino acids: CASSPTSGHAYEQYF.

This clone has just a few counts. The V call is TRBV11-2, the J call TRBJ1-2; 9 bases fit TRBD1. CDR3 size: 15 residues. Germline CDR1 is SGHAT and CDR2 is FQNNGV. J gave up 7 bases and V 0 bases, and 6 bases lay outside the gene matches. The CDR3 here is CASSLEPGQGIGYTF. CDR3 bases: TGTGCCAGCAGCTTAGAACCGGGACAGGGAATTGGCTACACCTTC.

The chain joins TRBV27 to TRBJ2-7; the match to TRBD2 covers 8 bases. This CDR3 comprises 16 residues. V shed 4 bases and J 2 bases; nucleotides not matched to a gene: 10. From germline, CDR1 is MNHEY and CDR2 SMNVEV (reference sequence). The CDR3 is CASSSGAGETPYEQYF. CDR3 in DNA: TGTGCCAGCAGTTCAGGAGCGGGGGAAACTCCCTACGAGCAGTACTTC.

This clone is labeled medium-sized. V and J are TRBV30 and TRBJ1-1; D remains unclear. CDR3 length: 15 amino acids. Germline V lookup: CDR1 GTSNPN, CDR2 SVGIG (reference sequence). The V end was cut by 5 bases, the J end by 5 bases, with 21 bases between. Here the CDR3 DNA reads TGTGCCTGGGTCCCAGGCTCGGCAGGAGGGACTGAAGCTTTCTTT. It yields the protein CAWVPGSAGGTEAFF.

The V gene is TRBV5-6, the J gene TRBJ1-2; TRBD1 agrees at 7 bases. This CDR3 has 14 residues. With V trimmed by 7 bases and J by 1 base, 7 bases remained unmatched. Per the germline V gene, CDR1 is SGHDT and CDR2 is YYEEEE. The CDR3 sequence: CASSLDRSNYGYTF. DNA for the CDR3: TGTGCCAGCTCCCTGGACAGGAGTAACTATGGCTACACCTTC.

V and J are TRBV7-8 and TRBJ2-1, with 9 bases matching TRBD1. CDR3 size: 15 residues. In germline, CDR1 is SGHVS, CDR2 FQNEAQ. Trimming took 4 bases from V and 14 from J; bases not matched to a gene: 15. CDR3 residues: CASSSTRRVTGGEFF. Here the CDR3 DNA reads TGTGCCAGCAGCTCTACCCGTAGAGTTACAGGGGGCGAGTTCTTC.

V is TRBV19 and J is TRBJ2-2; 10 bases are a match to TRBD1. The CDR3 runs to 15 residues. Germline-derived CDR1 and CDR2 are LNHDA and SQIVND (reference sequence). The V segment lost 5 bases and the J segment 4 bases; nucleotides outside the gene matches: 4. CDR3 amino acids: CASSLGQGGTGELFF. CDR3 DNA sequence: TGTGCCAGTAGTTTAGGACAGGGGGGCACCGGGGAGCTGTTTTTT.

This clone was counted between two and nine times. This chain joins TRBV6-4 and TRBJ2-1, with 15 nucleotides matching TRBD2. CDR3 length: 15 amino acids. Germline loops: CDR1 MRHNA, CDR2 SNTAGT. The V and J ends lost 2 bases and 7 bases, in that order; junction bases with no gene match: 0. CDR3 DNA sequence: TGTGCCAGCAGTGACGGGACTAGCGGGGGGAATGAGCAGTTCTTC. It yields the protein CASSDGTSGGNEQFF.

The chain combines TRBV9 with TRBJ2-7, with D uncertain. Germline CDR1 reads SGDLS; CDR2 reads YYNGEE. The CDR3 length is 14 residues. The germline V and J ends were trimmed by 2 bases and 1 base, with 10 bases remaining between them. CDR3 region: CASSVTSESYEQYF. The CDR3 DNA is TGTGCCAGCAGCGTTACCAGCGAGTCCTACGAGCAGTACTTC.

In this sample, this clone turned up a few times. The DNA of the CDR3 is TGTGCCAGCACCTCCGGGAGGGGTAGGGGGCGCACCGGGGAGCTGTTTTTT. As protein: CASTSGRGRGRTGELFF. The V and J genes are TRBV28 and TRBJ2-2, with TRBD2 as a possible D gene (8 bases). The CDR3 runs to 17 residues. CDR1 MDHEN and CDR2 SYDVKM come from the germline V gene. With 7 bases removed from V and 4 bases from J, the gap between germline ends came to 22 bases.